The clone carrying this T cell receptor (beta chain) was observed at least ten times. A read error may be the cause here, since a much bigger clone is one base away. Looked up from germline, CDR1 is SGHVS and CDR2 is FQNEAQ. The CDR3 spans 12 residues. The entry originates in a study of Graves' ophthalmopathy and Graves' hyperthyroidism. TCR beta CDR3 regions were amplified from RNA transcripts. In the first round, RT-PCR was carried out with HTBI primers, and a multiplex PCR formed the second round. Each CDR3 protein gets one entry after TCRdb re-called the multiplex PCR reads with MiXCR. The repertoire has 40,000 or so distinct CDR3 sequences, approximately 52% of them found once; the top ten carry roughly 18%.

This receptor was obtained from an adult man with Graves' ophthalmopathy. The sample was peripheral blood. V and J are TRBV7-8 and TRBJ2-7, with D unresolved. The CDR3 coding sequence is TGTGCCAGCAGCTTAGGGGCCTACGGGCAGTACTTC. Amino acids: CASSLGAYGQYF.